This T cell receptor (beta chain) comes out of a study of T cells in women clearing cervical HPV infection. TCRdb's copy holds only in-frame clones and misses some; the assay was immunoSEQ multiplex PCR. The data show over 25,000 clones, and the top ten clones hold 22%. The ends lost 4 bases at V and 4 bases at J; junction bases unmatched: 10. CDR3 length: 15 amino acids. Germline V gives CDR1 SGHDT, CDR2 YYEEEE. Details on this clone: The read falls 3 residues short of the CDR3 end, and the missing part is taken from the germline J gene.

The sample consisted of blood buffy coat. This sequence was found in a woman between 18 and 70 years old with a cervical HPV16 infection that either progressed to CIN3+ or cleared (not recorded which). V and J are TRBV5-6 and TRBJ2-7; the match to TRBD1 covers 8 bases. CDR3: CASSTALDRAYEQYF. The CDR3 bases that were read are TGTGCCAGCAGCACCGCGTTGGACAGGGCTTACGAG.